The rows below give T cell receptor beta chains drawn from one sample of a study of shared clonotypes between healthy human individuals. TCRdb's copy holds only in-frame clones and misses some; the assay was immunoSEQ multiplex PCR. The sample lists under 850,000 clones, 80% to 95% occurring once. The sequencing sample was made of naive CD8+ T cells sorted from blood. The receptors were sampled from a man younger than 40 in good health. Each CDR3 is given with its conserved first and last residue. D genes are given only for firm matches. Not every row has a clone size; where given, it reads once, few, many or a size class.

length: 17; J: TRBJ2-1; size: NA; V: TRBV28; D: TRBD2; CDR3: CASSGYLTSGSYNEQFF; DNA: TGTGCCAGCAGTGGCTACCTGACTAGCGGGAGTTACAATGAGCAGTTCTTC
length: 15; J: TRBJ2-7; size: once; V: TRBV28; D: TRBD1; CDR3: CASSLSGTGSDEQYF; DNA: TGTGCCAGCAGTTTATCCGGGACAGGGAGCGACGAGCAGTACTTC
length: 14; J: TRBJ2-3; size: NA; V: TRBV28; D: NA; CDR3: CASIPAGSTDTQYF; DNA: TGTGCCAGCATCCCAGCCGGGAGCACAGATACGCAGTATTTT
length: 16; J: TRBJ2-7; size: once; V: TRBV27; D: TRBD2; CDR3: CASSSSSGTITYEQYF; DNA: TGTGCCAGCAGTTCATCTAGCGGGACAATCACCTACGAGCAGTACTTC
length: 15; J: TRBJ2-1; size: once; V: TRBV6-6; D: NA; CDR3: CASSYVASINNEQFF; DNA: TGTGCCAGCAGTTACGTGGCTAGCATAAACAATGAGCAGTTCTTC
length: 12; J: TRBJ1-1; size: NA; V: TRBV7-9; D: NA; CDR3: CASSLVNLEAFF; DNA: TGTGCCAGCAGCTTGGTAAATCTCGAAGCTTTCTTT
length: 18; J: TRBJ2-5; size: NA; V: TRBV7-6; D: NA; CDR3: CASSLDTPQGVYQETQYF; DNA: TGTGCCAGCAGCTTAGACACCCCACAAGGGGTATACCAAGAGACCCAGTACTTC
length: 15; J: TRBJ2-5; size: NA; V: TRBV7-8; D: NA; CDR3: CASSLVTSSSETQYF; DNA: TGTGCCAGCAGCTTAGTTACTAGCTCCTCGGAGACCCAGTACTTC
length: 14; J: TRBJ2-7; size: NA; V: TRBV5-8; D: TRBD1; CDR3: CASSLVGQSYEQYF; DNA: TGTGCCAGCAGCTTAGTGGGACAGTCCTACGAGCAGTACTTC
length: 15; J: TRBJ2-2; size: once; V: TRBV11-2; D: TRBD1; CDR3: CASSTGQVNTGELFF; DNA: TGTGCCAGCAGCACCGGACAGGTGAACACCGGGGAGCTGTTTTTT
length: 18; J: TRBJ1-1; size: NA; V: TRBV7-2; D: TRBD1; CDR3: CASSGAGTGFLWNTEAFF; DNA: TGTGCCAGCAGCGGAGCCGGGACAGGGTTTTTATGGAACACTGAAGCTTTCTTT
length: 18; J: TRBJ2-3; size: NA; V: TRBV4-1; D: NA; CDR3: CASSQGPLTADLTDTQYF; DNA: TGCGCCAGCAGCCAAGGCCCTTTGACAGCCGATCTCACAGATACGCAGTATTTT
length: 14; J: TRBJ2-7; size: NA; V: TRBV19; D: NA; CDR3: CASSMWGPTYEQYF; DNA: TGTGCCAGTAGTATGTGGGGCCCTACCTACGAGCAGTACTTC
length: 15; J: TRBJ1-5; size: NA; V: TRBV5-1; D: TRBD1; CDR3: CASSLETGTNQPQHF; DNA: TGCGCCAGCAGCTTGGAGACAGGGACTAATCAGCCCCAGCATTTT
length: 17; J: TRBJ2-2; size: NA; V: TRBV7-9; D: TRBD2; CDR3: CASSFSLAGPRSGELFF; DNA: TGTGCCAGCAGCTTCTCCCTAGCGGGACCGAGGAGCGGGGAGCTGTTTTTT
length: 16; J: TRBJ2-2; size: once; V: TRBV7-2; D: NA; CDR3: CASSPGSPANTGELFF; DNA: TGTGCCAGCAGCCCCGGGTCTCCGGCGAACACCGGGGAGCTGTTTTTT
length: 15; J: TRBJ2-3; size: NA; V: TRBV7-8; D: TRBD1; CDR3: CASSLYRGRADTQYF; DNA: TGTGCCAGCAGCCTATACAGGGGGCGGGCGGATACGCAGTATTTT
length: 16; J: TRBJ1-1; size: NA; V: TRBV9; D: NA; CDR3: CASSVGPTGPNTEAFF; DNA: TGTGCCAGCAGCGTCGGACCGACAGGACCTAACACTGAAGCTTTCTTT
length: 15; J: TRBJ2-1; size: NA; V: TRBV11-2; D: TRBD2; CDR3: CASSALAGGHDEQFF; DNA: TGTGCCAGCAGCGCCTTAGCGGGAGGGCACGATGAGCAGTTCTTC
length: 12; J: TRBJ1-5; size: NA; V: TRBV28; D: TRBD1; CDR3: CASSQGVQPQHF; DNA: TGTGCCAGCAGCCAGGGGGTTCAGCCCCAGCATTTT
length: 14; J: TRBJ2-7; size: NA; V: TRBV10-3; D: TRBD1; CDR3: CAIVRDRGAYEQYF; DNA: TGTGCCATTGTACGGGACAGGGGGGCCTACGAGCAGTACTTC
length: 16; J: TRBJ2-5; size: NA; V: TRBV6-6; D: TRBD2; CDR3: CASKKLAVPFQETQYF; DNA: TGTGCCAGCAAGAAACTAGCGGTGCCCTTTCAAGAGACCCAGTACTTC
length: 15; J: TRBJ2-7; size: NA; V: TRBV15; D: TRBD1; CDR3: CATSRVTGGSYEQYF; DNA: TGTGCCACCAGCAGAGTGACAGGGGGTAGCTACGAGCAGTACTTC
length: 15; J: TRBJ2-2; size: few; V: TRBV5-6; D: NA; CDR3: CASSLGAGLTGELFF; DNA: TGTGCCAGCAGCTTGGGGGCAGGGCTCACCGGGGAGCTGTTTTTT
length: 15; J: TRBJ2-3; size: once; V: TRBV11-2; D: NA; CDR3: CASSSIFQNTDTQYF; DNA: TGTGCCAGCAGTTCCATTTTCCAGAACACAGATACGCAGTATTTT
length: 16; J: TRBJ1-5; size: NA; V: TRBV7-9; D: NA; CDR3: CASSLGRSGEDQPQHF; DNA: TGTGCCAGCAGCTTAGGGCGTTCAGGGGAGGATCAGCCCCAGCATTTT
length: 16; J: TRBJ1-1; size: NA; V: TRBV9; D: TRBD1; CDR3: CASSGPGDRGISEAFF; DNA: TGTGCCAGCAGCGGCCCCGGGGACAGGGGGATCTCTGAAGCTTTCTTT
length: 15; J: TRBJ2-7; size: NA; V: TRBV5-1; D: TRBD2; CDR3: CASTLEVAGAYEQYF; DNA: TGCGCCAGCACATTAGAGGTAGCGGGGGCCTACGAGCAGTACTTC
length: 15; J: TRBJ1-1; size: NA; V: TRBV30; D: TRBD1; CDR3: CAWSWGDRGNTEAFF; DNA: TGTGCCTGGAGTTGGGGGGACAGGGGAAACACTGAAGCTTTCTTT
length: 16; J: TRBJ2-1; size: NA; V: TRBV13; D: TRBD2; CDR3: CASSPRDSGAWDEQFF; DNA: TGTGCCAGCAGCCCAAGGGATAGCGGGGCCTGGGATGAGCAGTTCTTC
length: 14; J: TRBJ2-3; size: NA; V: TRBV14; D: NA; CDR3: CASSQQARTDTQYF; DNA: TGTGCCAGCAGCCAGCAGGCTCGCACAGATACGCAGTATTTT
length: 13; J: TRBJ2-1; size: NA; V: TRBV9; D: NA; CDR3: CASSPPLHNEQFF; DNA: TGTGCCAGCAGCCCGCCACTCCACAATGAGCAGTTCTTC
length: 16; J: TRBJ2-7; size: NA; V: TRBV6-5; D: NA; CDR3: CASSYSGAGVRYEQYF; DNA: TGTGCCAGCAGTTACTCCGGGGCAGGGGTTCGCTACGAGCAGTACTTC
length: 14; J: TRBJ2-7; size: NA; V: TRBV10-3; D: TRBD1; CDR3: CATGSVTGVYEQYF; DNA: TGTGCCACCGGGTCCGTGACAGGGGTCTACGAGCAGTACTTC
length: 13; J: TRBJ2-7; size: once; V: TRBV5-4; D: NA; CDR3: CASSYGTRYEQYF; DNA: TGTGCCAGCAGCTACGGGACACGCTACGAGCAGTACTTC
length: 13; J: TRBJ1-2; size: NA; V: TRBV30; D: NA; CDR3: CAWNGEAGYGYTF; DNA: TGTGCCTGGAATGGGGAGGCCGGGTATGGCTACACCTTC